These 26 T cell receptor beta chains originate from one sample sequenced in a study of blood T cell repertoires in COVID-19 (dated by TCRdb to 2020 to 2022). To prepare the library, the immunoSEQ multiplex PCR assay was applied. TCRdb's version of the immuneACCESS table is confined to in-frame rearrangements and falls short of the full clone set. An unresolved V gene accounts for under half of the shortfall where checked; the remainder is of unknown origin. For this sample the table gives about 250,000 clones, of which about 82% were detected only once. The ten top clones hold approximately 6% of the sample. Sample: peripheral blood. These receptors came from a woman older than 75 with COVID-19, enrolled during active disease.

The DNA of the CDR3 is TGTGCCAGCAGCCTGGGACAGGGAGTAGTTCAAAATGAGCAGTTCTTC. Translated: CASSLGQGVVQNEQFF. V usage is TRBV3-1 (or the pseudogene TRBV3-2) and J usage is TRBJ2-1; 9 bases are shared with TRBD1. This CDR3 is 16 amino acids long. Germline V gene lookup returns CDR1 LGHDT and CDR2 YNNKEL (reference sequence). V lost 4 bases to trimming and J lost 7 bases; unmatched junction nucleotides: 11.

Here the CDR3 DNA reads TGTGCCACCAGCAGAGCTAGGGACACTCCGACGCAGTTCTTC. Translating it yields CATSRARDTPTQFF. V gene TRBV15 combines with J gene TRBJ2-1, with a tentative D call TRBD1 (6 bases). The CDR3 runs 14 residues. V lost 1 base, J lost 12 bases, and 16 bases lay in between. Germline V gene sequence: CDR1 LNHNV, CDR2 YYDKDF (reference sequence).

The chain carries TRBV19 and TRBJ2-1, with D possibly matching TRBD2 (6 bases). Germline V gives CDR1 LNHDA, CDR2 SQIVND (reference sequence). CDR3 length equals 16 residues. Deletions cut 2 bases from V and 4 bases from J, with 15 bases between. The DNA of the CDR3 is TGTGCCAGTAGTATAACGGGGGTAGCGAGGTACAATGAGCAGTTCTTC. This translates into CASSITGVARYNEQFF.

This clone showed up just once. The V call is TRBV18, the J call TRBJ1-2; 8 bases match TRBD1. CDR3 length: 14 amino acids. V was clipped by 2 bases and J by 4 bases; unmatched bases: 3. CDR1 and CDR2 from the germline V gene are KGHSH and LQKENI. As DNA, the CDR3 is TGTGCCAGCTCACCAGGGACAGGCACCTATGGCTACACCTTC. This encodes CASSPGTGTYGYTF. Using reference TRBV18 and TRBJ1-2 for the parts outside the CDR3, the full variable domain is NAGVMQNPRHLVRRRGQEARLRCSPMKGHSHVYWYRQLPEEGLKFMVYLQKENIIDESGMPKERFSAEFPKEGPSILRIQQVVRGDSAAYFCASSPGTGTYGYTFGSGTRLTVV.

V is TRBV29-1 and J is TRBJ2-3; 11 positions match TRBD2. V shed 7 bases and J 4 bases; nucleotides not matched to a gene: 7. This CDR3 is built from 14 residues. Germline CDR1 SQVTM, CDR2 ANQGSEA. In nucleotides, the CDR3 is TGCAGCGGGAATGTAGCGGGGGGGCCAGATACGCAGTATTTT. Protein product: CSGNVAGGPDTQYF.

The V call is TRBV27, the J call TRBJ2-5; tentatively, D is TRBD2 (6 bases). Germline V CDR1 and CDR2: MNHEY, SMNVEV (reference sequence). Trimming took off 3 bases at V and 4 bases at J, with 15 bases between the two ends. The CDR3 sequence is 15 residues long. CDR3 in amino acids: CASSLEGRAGETQYF. In DNA form, the CDR3 reads TGTGCCAGCAGTTTGGAGGGCAGGGCGGGAGAGACCCAGTACTTC.

The gene calls are TRBV12-3 or TRBV12-4 and TRBJ1-1; 8 nucleotides agree with TRBD1. Trimming cost V 8 bases and J 1 base; bases outside gene matches: 3. This CDR3 spans 13 amino acids. The CDR3 loop reads CASQGQENTEAFF. The DNA of the CDR3 is TGTGCCAGCCAGGGACAGGAGAACACTGAAGCTTTCTTT.

The chain is built from TRBV7-9 and TRBJ1-6, with 8 bases aligning to TRBD1. The length of the CDR3 is 15 residues. Trimming cost V 4 bases and J 7 bases; bases outside gene matches: 6. Per germline, CDR1 SEHNR and CDR2 FQNEAQ (reference sequence). CDR3 region: CASSSRGQANSPLHF. The CDR3 coding sequence is TGTGCCAGCAGCTCGAGGGGACAGGCCAATTCACCCCTCCACTTT.

V and J are TRBV5-4 and TRBJ1-5, with 8 nucleotides matching TRBD1. CDR1 is SGHNT, CDR2 YYREEE, per germline (reference sequence). The CDR3 extends over 15 amino acids. J lost 3 bases, V lost 3 bases, and 5 bases had no gene match. The CDR3 sequence: CASSSGTGINQPQHF. DNA for the CDR3: TGTGCCAGCAGCTCCGGGACAGGAATCAATCAGCCCCAGCATTTT.

The J gene is TRBJ1-1, the V gene TRBV6-5, with TRBD1 matching 7 bases. The V gene end was trimmed by 7 bases and the J gene end by 3 bases; junction bases not matched to a gene: 5. This CDR3 is 13 amino acids long. Germline V lookup: CDR1 MNHEY, CDR2 SVGAGI. CDR3 in DNA: TGTGCCAGCACAAGGGGGCTTGACACTGAAGCTTTCTTT. It yields the protein CASTRGLDTEAFF.

CDR3 sequence: CASSLEGVRGNTIYF. The CDR3 bases are TGCGCCAGCAGCTTGGAAGGGGTCCGTGGAAACACCATATATTTT. This chain connects TRBV5-1 to TRBJ1-3; TRBD1 is a possible D gene (5 bases). Per the germline V gene, CDR1 is SGHRS and CDR2 is YFSETQ. The V and J ends lost 0 bases and 3 bases respectively, with 10 bases between them. There are 15 residues in the CDR3.

The V gene is TRBV2, the J gene TRBJ1-6; D is unclear. This CDR3 comprises 15 residues. CDR1 and CDR2 from the germline V gene are SNHLY and FYNNEI. Trimming took off 3 bases at V and 0 bases at J, with 6 bases between the two ends. CDR3 protein: CASSESSSYNSPLHF. Written as DNA, the CDR3 is TGTGCCAGCAGTGAGTCGAGCTCCTATAATTCACCCCTCCACTTT.

The V and J genes are TRBV30 and TRBJ2-7, with D possibly being TRBD2 (6 bases). The germline V and J ends were trimmed by 1 base and 9 bases, with 16 bases remaining between them. Germline CDR1 and CDR2: GTSNPN and SVGIG (reference sequence). The CDR3 length is 13 residues. The CDR3 DNA reads TGTGCCTGGAGTGCGTCGGGGGAGATAGGGCAGTACTTC. The encoded protein is CAWSASGEIGQYF.

The genes are TRBV2 and TRBJ2-1; 9 bases align to TRBD2. CDR1 is SNHLY, CDR2 FYNNEI, per germline. CDR3 size: 15 residues. J was trimmed by 2 bases and V by 3 bases; bases with no gene match: 2. CDR3 sequence reads: CASSEASGAYNEQFF. The CDR3 DNA sequence: TGTGCCAGCAGTGAGGCTAGCGGGGCCTACAATGAGCAGTTCTTC.

The V gene is TRBV5-1, the J gene TRBJ2-2; TRBD2 matches 11 bases. The germline V gene encodes CDR1 SGHRS and CDR2 YFSETQ. The CDR3 length is 18 residues. Losses at the gene ends were 0 bases for V and 0 bases for J; bases not matched to a gene: 4. CDR3 DNA: TGCGCCAGCAGCTTGGGGCTAGCGGGGGGTCCGAACACCGGGGAGCTGTTTTTT. It encodes CASSLGLAGGPNTGELFF.

The V gene is TRBV11-2, the J gene TRBJ2-7; 7 nucleotides line up with TRBD1. J lost 0 bases, V lost 5 bases, and 10 bases had no gene match. This CDR3 is built from 16 residues. Per the germline V gene, CDR1 is SGHAT and CDR2 is FQNNGV. CDR3 protein: CASSPMGQQNSYEQYF. In DNA, the CDR3 is TGTGCCAGCAGCCCCATGGGACAGCAAAACTCCTACGAGCAGTACTTC.

This rearrangement joins TRBV6-5 to TRBJ1-5; possible D gene TRBD1, 5 bases. CDR1 and CDR2 (germline): MNHEY, SVGAGI. The CDR3 contains 14 residues. V lost 7 bases to trimming and J lost 2 bases, with 12 bases between them. CDR3 residues: CASTGGYGNQPQHF. CDR3 coding DNA: TGTGCCAGCACCGGGGGTTATGGCAATCAGCCCCAGCATTTT.

This clone was recorded once. The rearrangement joins TRBV27 to TRBJ1-2; 7 bases match TRBD1. The CDR3 consists of 13 residues. Trimming at V came to 5 bases and at J to 5 bases, leaving 5 bases not matched to a gene. Germline V gene sequence: CDR1 MNHEY, CDR2 SMNVEV (reference sequence). CDR3 loop: CASSPFRGYGYTF. CDR3 DNA sequence: TGTGCCAGCAGTCCATTCAGGGGGTATGGCTACACCTTC.

The CDR3 loop reads CSVGGGGAGYQETQYF. The CDR3 coding sequence is TGCAGCGTTGGGGGAGGGGGAGCGGGGTACCAAGAGACCCAGTACTTC. This sequence joins TRBV29-1 and TRBJ2-5, with D possibly TRBD2 on 7 matching bases. Trimming removed 4 bases at V and 0 bases at J, with 18 bases between. The CDR3 has 16 residues. Per germline, CDR1 SQVTM and CDR2 ANQGSEA.

The chain employs TRBV5-6 and TRBJ1-4; 7 bases are shared with TRBD1. The CDR3 consists of 15 residues. Germline CDR1 SGHDT, CDR2 YYEEEE. J lost 3 bases, V lost 8 bases, and 10 bases had no gene match. The CDR3 region is CASSTPGQSNEKLFF. For the CDR3, the DNA is TGTGCCAGTTCTACCCCGGGACAGTCTAATGAAAAACTGTTTTTT.

CDR3 protein: CASSLRQGNNQPQHF. The CDR3 DNA follows: TGTGCCAGCAGTCTACGACAGGGGAACAATCAGCCCCAGCATTTT. The chain couples TRBV28 to TRBJ1-5; 8 bases match TRBD1. Germline-derived CDR1 and CDR2 are MDHEN and SYDVKM. Unmatched junction bases numbered 6, after V lost 5 bases and J lost 3 bases. This CDR3 comprises 15 residues.

The chain combines TRBV5-1 with TRBJ2-3; D is undetermined. This CDR3 contains 13 residues. V was clipped by 4 bases and J by 5 bases, with 11 bases between them. CDR1 and CDR2 (germline): SGHRS, YFSETQ. Here the CDR3 reads CASSPRGQDTQYF. In DNA, the CDR3 is TGCGCCAGCAGCCCGAGAGGCCAAGATACGCAGTATTTT. Variable domain in full (rest from reference TRBV5-1 and TRBJ2-3): KAGVTQTPRYLIKTRGQQVTLSCSPISGHRSVSWYQQTPGQGLQFLFEYFSETQRNKGNFPGRFSGRQFSNSRSEMNVSTLELGDSALYLCASSPRGQDTQYFGPGTRLTVL.

V and J are TRBV18 and TRBJ2-1; 7 nucleotides agree with TRBD1. The germline gives CDR1 KGHSH, CDR2 LQKENI. Trimming removed 4 bases from V and 8 bases from J; junction bases left unmatched: 8. The CDR3 length is 14 residues. The CDR3 loop reads CASSLRQGKDEQFF. The CDR3 DNA is TGTGCCAGCTCACTTCGACAGGGAAAGGATGAGCAGTTCTTC.

V is TRBV19 and J is TRBJ1-4; the D is unclear. The CDR3 is 15 amino acids. The germline V and J ends were trimmed by 5 bases and 4 bases, with 14 bases remaining between them. The germline CDR1 and CDR2 sequences are LNHDA and SQIVND (reference sequence). CDR3 DNA: TGTGCCAGTAGTCTCGGGCCTCGGGGTAATGAAAAACTGTTTTTT. Its translation: CASSLGPRGNEKLFF.

J is TRBJ1-1 and V is TRBV5-1; a weak D match, TRBD1 (6 bases). The ends were cut back, 0 bases at V and 3 bases at J, with 9 bases in the middle. This CDR3 contains 14 residues. In germline, CDR1 is SGHRS, CDR2 YFSETQ. This CDR3 is CASSLGGQYTEAFF. The CDR3 DNA reads TGCGCCAGCAGCTTGGGAGGACAGTACACTGAAGCTTTCTTT.

J is TRBJ1-3 and V is TRBV2; TRBD1 agrees at 7 bases. The length of the CDR3 is 15 residues. The germline gives CDR1 SNHLY, CDR2 FYNNEI. V gave up 4 bases and J gave up 4 bases; unmatched junction bases: 7. CDR3 residues: CASSAMTGTGNTIYF. In nucleotides, the CDR3 is TGTGCCAGCAGTGCTATGACAGGGACAGGAAACACCATATATTTT.